A selection of T cell receptor beta chains follows, all from one sample in a study of T cell repertoires in cytomegalovirus infection. TCRdb re-called the reads with MiXCR, one entry per CDR3 protein. The sample contains 480,000 or so distinct CDR3 sequences, roughly 12% of which appear only once. The specimen was PBMCs. These receptor sequences come from a human donor in good health (CMV status not recorded). Some clones in this sample may be carry-over from other donors' samples. CDR3s include the opening cysteine and the closing phenylalanine or tryptophan. D genes are given only for firm matches. Clone size is given for some rows only: seen once, a few or many times, or a class if the clone is expanded.

CDR3aa: CASSRGNTEAFF
CDR3nt: TGTGCCAGCAGCCGGGGAAACACTGAAGCTTTCTTT
j_gene: TRBJ1-1
v_gene: TRBV28
d_gene: NA
abundance: many

CDR3aa: CASSPTNTYYGYTF
CDR3nt: TGTGCCAGCAGCCCAACAAACACCTACTATGGCTACACCTTC
j_gene: TRBJ1-2
v_gene: TRBV11-2
d_gene: NA
abundance: NA

CDR3aa: CSVREGGGLYEQYF
CDR3nt: TGCAGCGTTCGTGAGGGTGGCGGATTATACGAGCAGTACTTC
j_gene: TRBJ2-7
v_gene: TRBV29-1
d_gene: NA
abundance: many

CDR3aa: CASSPPGGGYGYTF
CDR3nt: TGTGCCAGCTCACCACCTGGGGGGGGCTATGGCTACACCTTC
j_gene: TRBJ1-2
v_gene: TRBV18
d_gene: NA
abundance: NA

CDR3aa: CASSLKSPSNSPLHF
CDR3nt: TGTGCCAGCAGCCTCAAGAGTCCCTCTAATTCACCCCTCCACTTT
j_gene: TRBJ1-6
v_gene: TRBV4-2
d_gene: NA
abundance: many

CDR3aa: CASSQRAEYTDTQYF
CDR3nt: TGTGCCAGCAGCCAGCGAGCAGAGTACACAGATACGCAGTATTTT
j_gene: TRBJ2-3
v_gene: TRBV14
d_gene: NA
abundance: few

CDR3aa: CASSWREAEAFF
CDR3nt: TGTGCCAGCAGCTGGCGAGAAGCTGAAGCTTTCTTT
j_gene: TRBJ1-1
v_gene: TRBV2
d_gene: NA
abundance: few

CDR3aa: CASTTQGPQETQYF
CDR3nt: TGTGCCAGCACGACACAGGGCCCCCAAGAGACCCAGTACTTC
j_gene: TRBJ2-5
v_gene: TRBV28
d_gene: NA
abundance: many

CDR3aa: CASNEGGRVSPLHF
CDR3nt: TGTGCCAGCAACGAGGGGGGGCGTGTTTCACCCCTCCACTTT
j_gene: TRBJ1-6
v_gene: TRBV2
d_gene: NA
abundance: NA

CDR3aa: CASRGLAGGQETQYF
CDR3nt: TGTGCCAGTAGGGGACTAGCGGGGGGCCAAGAGACCCAGTACTTC
j_gene: TRBJ2-5
v_gene: TRBV19
d_gene: TRBD2
abundance: NA

CDR3aa: CATTNLNTEAFF
CDR3nt: TGTGCCACCACAAACCTGAACACTGAAGCTTTCTTT
j_gene: TRBJ1-1
v_gene: TRBV15
d_gene: NA
abundance: many

CDR3aa: CASSMTEEGVNEQFF
CDR3nt: TGTGCCAGCAGCATGACAGAGGAAGGAGTCAATGAGCAGTTCTTC
j_gene: TRBJ2-1
v_gene: TRBV7-9
d_gene: NA
abundance: many

CDR3aa: CASAPKGSTSTDTQYF
CDR3nt: TGTGCCAGCGCCCCGAAGGGGTCTACTAGCACAGATACGCAGTATTTT
j_gene: TRBJ2-3
v_gene: TRBV9
d_gene: NA
abundance: many

CDR3aa: CASSLSPGRNYEQYF
CDR3nt: TGTGCCAGCAGCTTATCCCCGGGACGGAACTACGAGCAGTACTTC
j_gene: TRBJ2-7
v_gene: TRBV7-3
d_gene: NA
abundance: few

CDR3aa: CASSPHYAGNQPQHF
CDR3nt: TGTGCCAGCAGCCCCCACTATGCAGGGAATCAGCCCCAGCATTTT
j_gene: TRBJ1-5
v_gene: TRBV9
d_gene: NA
abundance: few

CDR3aa: CASSQDLSSGELFF
CDR3nt: TGTGCCAGCAGCCAAGATCTTAGTTCCGGGGAGCTGTTTTTT
j_gene: TRBJ2-2
v_gene: TRBV4-2
d_gene: NA
abundance: many

CDR3aa: CASKSLDYGYTF
CDR3nt: TGTGCCAGCAAATCGCTAGACTATGGCTACACCTTC
j_gene: TRBJ1-2
v_gene: TRBV7-8
d_gene: NA
abundance: many

CDR3aa: CASSFSNTEAFF
CDR3nt: TGTGCCAGCAGCTTTTCGAACACTGAAGCTTTCTTT
j_gene: TRBJ1-1
v_gene: TRBV7-2
d_gene: NA
abundance: many

CDR3aa: CASSIVFGVPEAFF
CDR3nt: TGTGCCAGTAGTATAGTTTTCGGGGTTCCTGAAGCTTTCTTT
j_gene: TRBJ1-1
v_gene: TRBV19
d_gene: NA
abundance: many

CDR3aa: CASSTTVGETQYF
CDR3nt: TGTGCCAGCAGCACGACAGTGGGAGAGACCCAGTACTTC
j_gene: TRBJ2-5
v_gene: TRBV7-3
d_gene: NA
abundance: many

CDR3aa: CASSAVDRGGTEAFF
CDR3nt: TGTGCCAGCAGCGCCGTGGACAGGGGTGGGACTGAAGCTTTCTTT
j_gene: TRBJ1-1
v_gene: TRBV5-6
d_gene: TRBD1
abundance: many

CDR3aa: CSALPGTGTVYEQYF
CDR3nt: TGCAGTGCTTTACCTGGGACAGGGACCGTGTACGAGCAGTACTTC
j_gene: TRBJ2-7
v_gene: TRBV20-1
d_gene: TRBD1
abundance: NA

CDR3aa: CASSWDGPFGAFF
CDR3nt: TGTGCCAGCAGTTGGGACGGGCCTTTCGGCGCTTTCTTT
j_gene: TRBJ1-1
v_gene: TRBV6-2/TRBV6-3
d_gene: NA
abundance: many

CDR3aa: CASSLGPLNTGELFF
CDR3nt: TGTGCCAGCAGCTTAGGACCATTAAACACCGGGGAGCTGTTTTTT
j_gene: TRBJ2-2
v_gene: TRBV13
d_gene: NA
abundance: few

CDR3aa: CASSLGSARGIQYF
CDR3nt: TGCGCCAGCAGCTTGGGGTCCGCCAGGGGCATTCAGTACTTC
j_gene: TRBJ2-4
v_gene: TRBV5-1
d_gene: NA
abundance: NA

CDR3aa: CASSLKGQGVYEQFF
CDR3nt: TGTGCCAGCAGTTTAAAGGGACAGGGGGTTTATGAGCAGTTCTTC
j_gene: TRBJ2-1
v_gene: TRBV28
d_gene: TRBD1
abundance: many